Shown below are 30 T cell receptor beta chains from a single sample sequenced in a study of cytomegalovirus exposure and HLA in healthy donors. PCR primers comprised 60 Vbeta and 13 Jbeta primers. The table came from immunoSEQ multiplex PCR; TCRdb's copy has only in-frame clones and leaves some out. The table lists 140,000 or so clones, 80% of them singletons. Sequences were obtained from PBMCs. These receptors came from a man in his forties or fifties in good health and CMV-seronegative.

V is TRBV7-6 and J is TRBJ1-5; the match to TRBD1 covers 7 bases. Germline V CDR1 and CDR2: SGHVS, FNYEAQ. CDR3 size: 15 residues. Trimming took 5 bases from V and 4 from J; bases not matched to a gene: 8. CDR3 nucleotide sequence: TGTGCCAGCAGCCCGGACAGGACTGGTAATCAGCCCCAGCATTTT. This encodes CASSPDRTGNQPQHF.

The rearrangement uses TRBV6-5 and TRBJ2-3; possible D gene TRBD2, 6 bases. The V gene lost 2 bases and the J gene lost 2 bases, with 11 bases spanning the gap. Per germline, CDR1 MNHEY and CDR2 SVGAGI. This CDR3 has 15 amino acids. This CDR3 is CASSYRDFYTDTQYF. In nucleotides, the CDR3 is TGTGCCAGCAGTTACCGGGACTTCTACACAGATACGCAGTATTTT.

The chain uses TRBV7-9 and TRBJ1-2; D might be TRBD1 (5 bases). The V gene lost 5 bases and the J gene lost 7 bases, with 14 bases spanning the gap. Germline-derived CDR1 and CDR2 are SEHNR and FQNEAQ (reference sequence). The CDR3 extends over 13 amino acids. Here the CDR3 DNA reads TGTGCCAGCAGCGCTCCGGGACTGGGTGGCTACACCTTC. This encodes CASSAPGLGGYTF.

The CDR3 bases are TGTGCCAGCAGCAAGAGTGGCGGGGGGCCAGGGGAGACCCAGTACTTC. Translated, it gives CASSKSGGGPGETQYF. The chain carries TRBV7-3 and TRBJ2-5; 8 nucleotides line up with TRBD2. CDR3 length: 16 residues. The V gene end was trimmed by 5 bases and the J gene end by 5 bases; junction bases not matched to a gene: 13. Germline loops: CDR1 SGHTA, CDR2 FQGTGA.

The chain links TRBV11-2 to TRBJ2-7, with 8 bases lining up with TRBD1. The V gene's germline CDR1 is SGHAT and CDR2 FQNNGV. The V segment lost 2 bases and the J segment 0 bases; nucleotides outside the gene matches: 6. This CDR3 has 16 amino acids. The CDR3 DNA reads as TGTGCCAGCAGCTTACAGACAGGGGCCTTCTCCTACGAGCAGTACTTC. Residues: CASSLQTGAFSYEQYF.

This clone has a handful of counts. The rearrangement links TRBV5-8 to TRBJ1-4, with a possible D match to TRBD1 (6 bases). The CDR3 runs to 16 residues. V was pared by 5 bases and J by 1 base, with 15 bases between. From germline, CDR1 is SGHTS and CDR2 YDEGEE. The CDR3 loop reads CASSRRGRGTNEKLFF. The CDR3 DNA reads TGTGCCAGCAGTCGAAGGGGGAGGGGAACTAATGAAAAACTGTTTTTT.

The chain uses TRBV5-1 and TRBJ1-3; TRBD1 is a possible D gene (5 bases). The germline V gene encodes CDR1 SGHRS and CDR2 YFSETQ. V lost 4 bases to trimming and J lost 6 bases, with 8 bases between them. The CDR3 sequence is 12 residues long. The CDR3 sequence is CASSDGQNTIYF. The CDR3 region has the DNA TGCGCCAGCAGCGACGGACAAAACACCATATATTTT.

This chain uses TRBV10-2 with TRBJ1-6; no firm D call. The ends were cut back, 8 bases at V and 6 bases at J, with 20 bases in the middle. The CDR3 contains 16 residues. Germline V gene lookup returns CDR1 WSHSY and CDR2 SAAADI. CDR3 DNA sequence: TGCGCCAGCGCGCTATCACGGCTCCCGGGTAATTCACCCCTCCACTTT. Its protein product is CASALSRLPGNSPLHF.

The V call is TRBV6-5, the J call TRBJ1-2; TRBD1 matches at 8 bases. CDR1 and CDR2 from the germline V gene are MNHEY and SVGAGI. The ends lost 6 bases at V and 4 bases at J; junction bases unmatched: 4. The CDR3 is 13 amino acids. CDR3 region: CASRSDRAYGYTF. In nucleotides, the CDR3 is TGTGCCAGCAGGTCGGACAGGGCCTATGGCTACACCTTC.

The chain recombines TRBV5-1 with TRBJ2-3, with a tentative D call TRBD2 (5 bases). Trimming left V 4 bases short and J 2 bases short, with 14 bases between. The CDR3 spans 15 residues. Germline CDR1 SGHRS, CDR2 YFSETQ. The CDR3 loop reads CASSPTRLHTDTQYF. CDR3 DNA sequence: TGCGCCAGCAGCCCCACACGACTACACACAGATACGCAGTATTTT.

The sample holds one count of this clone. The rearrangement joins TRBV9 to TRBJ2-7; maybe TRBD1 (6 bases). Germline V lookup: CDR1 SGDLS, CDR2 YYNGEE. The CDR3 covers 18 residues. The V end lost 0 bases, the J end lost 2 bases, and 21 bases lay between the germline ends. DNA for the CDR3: TGTGCCAGCAGCGTAGTTCAGCCGGGTGGGGGCCCTCCCTACGAGCAGTACTTC. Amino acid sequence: CASSVVQPGGGPPYEQYF.

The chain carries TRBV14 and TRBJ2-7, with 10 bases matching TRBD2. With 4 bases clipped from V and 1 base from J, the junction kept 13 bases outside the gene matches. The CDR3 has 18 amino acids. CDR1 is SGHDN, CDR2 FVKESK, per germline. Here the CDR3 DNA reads TGTGCCAGCAGCCGATGGACGATTAGCGGGGGGCCTTCCTACGAGCAGTACTTC. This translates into CASSRWTISGGPSYEQYF.

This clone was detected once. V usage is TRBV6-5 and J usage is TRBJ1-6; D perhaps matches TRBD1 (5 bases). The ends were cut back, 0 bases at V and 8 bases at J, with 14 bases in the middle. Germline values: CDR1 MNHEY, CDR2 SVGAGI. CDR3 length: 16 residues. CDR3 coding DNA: TGTGCCAGCAGTTACTCGTCTTCTGGGACTTATTCACCCCTCCACTTT. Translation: CASSYSSSGTYSPLHF.

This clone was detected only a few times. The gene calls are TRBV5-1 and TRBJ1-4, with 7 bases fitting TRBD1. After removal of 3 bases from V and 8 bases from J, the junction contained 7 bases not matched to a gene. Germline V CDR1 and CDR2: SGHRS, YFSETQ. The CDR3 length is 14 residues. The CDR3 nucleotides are TGCGCCAGCAGCTCCGGGACAGCGGAGGAAAAACTGTTTTTT. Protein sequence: CASSSGTAEEKLFF.

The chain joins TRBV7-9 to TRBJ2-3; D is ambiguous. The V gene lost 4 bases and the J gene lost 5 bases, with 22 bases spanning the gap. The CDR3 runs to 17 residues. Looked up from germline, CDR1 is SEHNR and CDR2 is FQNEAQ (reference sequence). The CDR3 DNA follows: TGTGCCAGCAGCTCACCCCCGACTCCCCATCGCAGAGATACGCAGTATTTT. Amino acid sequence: CASSSPPTPHRRDTQYF.

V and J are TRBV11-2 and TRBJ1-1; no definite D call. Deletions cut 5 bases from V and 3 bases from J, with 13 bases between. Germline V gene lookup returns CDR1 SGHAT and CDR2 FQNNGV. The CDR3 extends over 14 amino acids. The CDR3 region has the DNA TGTGCCAGCAGCCAAAGTCTCACGGACACTGAAGCTTTCTTT. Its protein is CASSQSLTDTEAFF.

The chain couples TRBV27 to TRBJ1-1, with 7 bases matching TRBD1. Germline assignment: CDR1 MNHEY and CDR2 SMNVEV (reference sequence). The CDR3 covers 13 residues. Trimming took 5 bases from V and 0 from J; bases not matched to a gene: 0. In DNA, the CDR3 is TGTGCCAGCAGTAGGGGGCTGAACACTGAAGCTTTCTTT. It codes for CASSRGLNTEAFF.

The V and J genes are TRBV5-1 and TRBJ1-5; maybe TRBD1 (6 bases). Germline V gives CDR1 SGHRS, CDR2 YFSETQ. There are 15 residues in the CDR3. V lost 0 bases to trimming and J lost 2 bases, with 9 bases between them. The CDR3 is CASSLVAGGNQPQHF. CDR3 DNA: TGCGCCAGCAGCTTGGTTGCAGGGGGCAATCAGCCCCAGCATTTT.

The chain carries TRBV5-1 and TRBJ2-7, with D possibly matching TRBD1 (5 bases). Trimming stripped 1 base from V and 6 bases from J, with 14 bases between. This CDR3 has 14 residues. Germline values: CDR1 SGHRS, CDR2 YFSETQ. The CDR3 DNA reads TGCGCCAGCAGCTTGTGGCAGGGCCCACGCGAGCAGTACTTC. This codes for CASSLWQGPREQYF.

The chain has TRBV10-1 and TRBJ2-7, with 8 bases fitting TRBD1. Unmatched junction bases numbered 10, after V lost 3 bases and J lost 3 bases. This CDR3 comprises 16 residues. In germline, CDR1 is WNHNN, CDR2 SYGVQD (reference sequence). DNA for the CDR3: TGCGCCAGCAGTGAAGGCTCCGGGACAGGTAACTACGAGCAGTACTTC. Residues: CASSEGSGTGNYEQYF.

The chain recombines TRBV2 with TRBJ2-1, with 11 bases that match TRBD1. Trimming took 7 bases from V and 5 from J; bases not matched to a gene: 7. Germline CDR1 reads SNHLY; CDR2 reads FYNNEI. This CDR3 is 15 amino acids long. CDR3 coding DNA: TGTGCCAGCATGGAAGCGGACAGGGGGCACAATGAGCAGTTCTTC. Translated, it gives CASMEADRGHNEQFF.

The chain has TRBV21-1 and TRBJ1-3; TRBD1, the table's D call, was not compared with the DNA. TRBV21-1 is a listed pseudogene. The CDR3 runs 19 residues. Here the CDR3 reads CASSNGPANGIPSGNTIYF. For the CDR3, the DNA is TGTGCCAGCAGCAATGGGCCAGCTAATGGAATCCCCTCTGGAAACACCATATATTTT.

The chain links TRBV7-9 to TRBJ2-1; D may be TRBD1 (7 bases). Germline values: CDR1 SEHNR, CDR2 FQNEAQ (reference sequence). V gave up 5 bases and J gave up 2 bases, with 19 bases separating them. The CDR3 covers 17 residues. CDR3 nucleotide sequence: TGTGCCAGCAGCCCTCCCCTGGCAGGGGGGACCTACAATGAGCAGTTCTTC. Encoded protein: CASSPPLAGGTYNEQFF.

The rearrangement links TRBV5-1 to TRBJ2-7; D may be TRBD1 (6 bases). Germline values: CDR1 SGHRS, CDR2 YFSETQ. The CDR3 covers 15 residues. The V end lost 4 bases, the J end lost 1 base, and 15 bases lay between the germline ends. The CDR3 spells CASSVRQVGSYEQYF. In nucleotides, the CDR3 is TGCGCCAGCAGCGTACGACAGGTGGGATCCTACGAGCAGTACTTC.

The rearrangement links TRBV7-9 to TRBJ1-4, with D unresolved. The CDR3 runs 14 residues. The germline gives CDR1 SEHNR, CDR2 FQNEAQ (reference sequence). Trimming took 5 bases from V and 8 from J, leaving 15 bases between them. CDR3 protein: CASSLGSHREKLFF. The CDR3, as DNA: TGTGCCAGCAGCCTCGGGTCTCATCGCGAAAAACTGTTTTTT. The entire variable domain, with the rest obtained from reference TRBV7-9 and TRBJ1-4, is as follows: DTGVSQNPRHKITKRGQNVTFRCDPISEHNRLYWYRQTLGQGPEFLTYFQNEAQLEKSRLLSDRFSAERPKGSFSTLEIQRTEQGDSAMYLCASSLGSHREKLFFGSGTQLSVL.

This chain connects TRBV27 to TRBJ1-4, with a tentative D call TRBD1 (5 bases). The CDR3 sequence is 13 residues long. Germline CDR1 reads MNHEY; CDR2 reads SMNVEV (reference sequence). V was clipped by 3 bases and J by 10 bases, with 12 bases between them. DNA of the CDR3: TGTGCCAGCAGTTTGGGGTGGGGGGGAAAACTGTTTTTT. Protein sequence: CASSLGWGGKLFF.

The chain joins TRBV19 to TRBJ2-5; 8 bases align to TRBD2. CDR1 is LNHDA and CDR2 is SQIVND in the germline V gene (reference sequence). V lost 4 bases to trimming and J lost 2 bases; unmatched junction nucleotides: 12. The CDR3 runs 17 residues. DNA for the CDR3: TGTGCCAGTAGTAGCCCGAGGAAAGCGGGGGATCAAGAGACCCAGTACTTC. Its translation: CASSSPRKAGDQETQYF.

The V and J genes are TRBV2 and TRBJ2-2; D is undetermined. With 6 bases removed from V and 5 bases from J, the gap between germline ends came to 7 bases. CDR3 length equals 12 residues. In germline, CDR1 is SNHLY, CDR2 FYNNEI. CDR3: CASRRPTGELFF. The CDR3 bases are TGTGCCAGCAGGAGGCCGACCGGGGAGCTGTTTTTT.

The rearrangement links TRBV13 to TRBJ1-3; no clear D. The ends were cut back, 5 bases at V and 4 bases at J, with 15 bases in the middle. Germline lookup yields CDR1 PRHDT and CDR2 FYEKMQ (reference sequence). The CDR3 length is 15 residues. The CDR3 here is CASSLMLRGGNTIYF. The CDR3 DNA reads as TGTGCCAGCAGCCTCATGCTGAGAGGGGGAAACACCATATATTTT. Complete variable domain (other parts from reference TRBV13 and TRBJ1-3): AAGVIQSPRHLIKEKRETATLKCYPIPRHDTVYWYQQGPGQDPQFLISFYEKMQSDKGSIPDRFSAQQFSDYHSELNMSSLELGDSALYFCASSLMLRGGNTIYFGEGSWLTVV.

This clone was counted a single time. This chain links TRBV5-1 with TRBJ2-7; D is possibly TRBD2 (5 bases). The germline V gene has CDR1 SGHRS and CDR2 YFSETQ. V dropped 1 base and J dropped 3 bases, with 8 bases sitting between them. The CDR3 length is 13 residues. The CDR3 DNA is TGCGCCAGCAGCTTGACCGGGATCTACGAGCAGTACTTC. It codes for CASSLTGIYEQYF.